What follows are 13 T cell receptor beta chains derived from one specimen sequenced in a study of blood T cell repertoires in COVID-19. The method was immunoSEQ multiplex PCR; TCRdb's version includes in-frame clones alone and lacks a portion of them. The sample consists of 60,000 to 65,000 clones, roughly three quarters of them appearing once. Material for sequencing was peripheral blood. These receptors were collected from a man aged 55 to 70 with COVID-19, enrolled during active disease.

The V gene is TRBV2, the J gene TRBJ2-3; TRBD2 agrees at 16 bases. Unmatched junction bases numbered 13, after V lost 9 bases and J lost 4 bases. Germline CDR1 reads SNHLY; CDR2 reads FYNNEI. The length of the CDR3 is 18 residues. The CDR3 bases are TGTGCCAGAACAAACGAAGGGACTAGCGGGAGGGCCCCAGATACGCAGTATTTT. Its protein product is CARTNEGTSGRAPDTQYF. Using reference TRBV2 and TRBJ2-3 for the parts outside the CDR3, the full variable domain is EPEVTQTPSHQVTQMGQEVILRCVPISNHLYFYWYRQILGQKVEFLVSFYNNEISEKSEIFDDQFSVERPDGSNFTLKIRSTKLEDSAMYFCARTNEGTSGRAPDTQYFGPGTRLTVL.

The CDR3 spells CAWSAGQGNGYTF. The CDR3 DNA reads TGTGCCTGGAGTGCGGGACAGGGTAATGGCTACACCTTC. This chain links TRBV30 with TRBJ1-2, with TRBD1 matching over 9 bases. V was clipped by 1 base and J by 6 bases; unmatched bases: 3. This CDR3 contains 13 residues. Germline loops: CDR1 GTSNPN, CDR2 SVGIG (reference sequence).

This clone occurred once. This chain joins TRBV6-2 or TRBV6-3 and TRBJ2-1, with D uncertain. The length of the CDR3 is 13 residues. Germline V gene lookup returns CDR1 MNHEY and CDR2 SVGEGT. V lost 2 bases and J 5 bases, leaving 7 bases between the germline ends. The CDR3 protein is CASSYLRNNEQFF. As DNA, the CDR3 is TGTGCCAGCAGTTACCTGCGGAACAATGAGCAGTTCTTC.

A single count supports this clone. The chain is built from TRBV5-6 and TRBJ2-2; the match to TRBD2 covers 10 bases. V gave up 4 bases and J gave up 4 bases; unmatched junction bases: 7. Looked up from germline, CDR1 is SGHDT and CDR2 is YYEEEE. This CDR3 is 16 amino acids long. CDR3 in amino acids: CASSILAGGRTGELFF. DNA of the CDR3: TGTGCCAGCAGCATTTTAGCGGGGGGCCGCACCGGGGAGCTGTTTTTT. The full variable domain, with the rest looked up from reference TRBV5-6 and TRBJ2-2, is DAGVTQSPTHLIKTRGQQVTLRCSPKSGHDTVSWYQQALGQGPQFIFQYYEEEERQRGNFPDRFSGHQFPNYSSELNVNALLLGDSALYLCASSILAGGRTGELFFGEGSRLTVL.

The CDR3 sequence: CASSLAAGSGNTIYF. In DNA form, the CDR3 reads TGTGCCAGCAGCTTAGCGGCAGGGTCTGGAAACACCATATATTTT. J is TRBJ1-3 and V is TRBV7-9; D is possibly TRBD1 (5 bases). The germline CDR1 and CDR2 sequences are SEHNR and FQNEAQ (reference sequence). The CDR3 consists of 15 residues. Trimming removed 0 bases at V and 1 base at J, with 7 bases between.

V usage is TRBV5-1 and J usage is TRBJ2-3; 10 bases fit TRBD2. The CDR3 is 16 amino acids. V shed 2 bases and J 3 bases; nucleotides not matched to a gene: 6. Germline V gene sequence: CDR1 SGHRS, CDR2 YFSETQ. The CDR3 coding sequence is TGCGCCAGCAGCTTTGCAAAGACTAGCGGGACAGATACGCAGTATTTT. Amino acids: CASSFAKTSGTDTQYF.

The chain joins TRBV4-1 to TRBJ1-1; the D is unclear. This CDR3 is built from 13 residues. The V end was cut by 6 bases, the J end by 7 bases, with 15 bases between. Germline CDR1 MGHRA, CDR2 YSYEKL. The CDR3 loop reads CASSLHGVDEAFF. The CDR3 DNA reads TGCGCCAGCAGTCTCCACGGGGTAGATGAAGCTTTCTTT.

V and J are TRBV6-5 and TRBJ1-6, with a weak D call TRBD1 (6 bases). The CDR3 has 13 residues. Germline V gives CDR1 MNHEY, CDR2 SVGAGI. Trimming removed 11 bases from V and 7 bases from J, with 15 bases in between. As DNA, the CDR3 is TGTGCCGGACGAGGGACACACAATTCACCCCTCCACTTT. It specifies CAGRGTHNSPLHF.

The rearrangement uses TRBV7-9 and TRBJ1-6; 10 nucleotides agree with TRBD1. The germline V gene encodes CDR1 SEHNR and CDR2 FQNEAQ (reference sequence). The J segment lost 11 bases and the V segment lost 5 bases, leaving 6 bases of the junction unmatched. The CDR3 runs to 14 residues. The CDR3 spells CASSPGQGFPPLHF. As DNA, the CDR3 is TGTGCCAGCAGCCCGGGACAGGGGTTTCCACCCCTCCACTTT.

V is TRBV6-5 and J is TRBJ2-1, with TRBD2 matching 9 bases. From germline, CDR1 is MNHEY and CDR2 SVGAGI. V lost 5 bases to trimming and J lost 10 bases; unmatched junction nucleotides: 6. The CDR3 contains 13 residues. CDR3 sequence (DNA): TGTGCCAGCAGTCGGAAGGCGGGAGGGGAGCAGTTCTTC. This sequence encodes CASSRKAGGEQFF.

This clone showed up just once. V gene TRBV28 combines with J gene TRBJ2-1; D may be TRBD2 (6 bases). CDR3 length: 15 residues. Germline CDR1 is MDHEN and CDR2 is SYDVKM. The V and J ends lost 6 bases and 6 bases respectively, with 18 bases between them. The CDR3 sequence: CASREGTYAFNEQFF. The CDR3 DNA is TGTGCCAGCAGGGAGGGGACTTATGCTTTCAATGAGCAGTTCTTC.

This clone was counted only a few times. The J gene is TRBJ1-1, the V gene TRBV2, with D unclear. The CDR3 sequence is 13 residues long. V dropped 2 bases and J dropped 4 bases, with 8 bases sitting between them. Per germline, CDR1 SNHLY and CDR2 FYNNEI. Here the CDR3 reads CASSERRSTEAFF. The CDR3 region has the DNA TGTGCCAGCAGTGAAAGGAGGAGCACTGAAGCTTTCTTT.

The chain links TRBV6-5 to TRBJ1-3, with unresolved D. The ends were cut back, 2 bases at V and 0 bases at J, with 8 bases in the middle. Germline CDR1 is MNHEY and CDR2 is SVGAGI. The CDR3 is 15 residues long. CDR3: CASSYAADSGNTIYF. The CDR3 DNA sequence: TGTGCCAGCAGTTACGCGGCGGACTCTGGAAACACCATATATTTT.